This TCR beta chain appears in the sequencing data of a study of early T cells in non-severe SARS-CoV-2 infection. Whole-study context: Bulk RNA taken from unsorted whole blood was sequenced, leaving chains unpaired. General study points: Missing private and CD4 specificities, VDJdb matching favored anti-spike CD8 responses.

V lost 4 bases, J lost 6 bases, and 22 bases lay in between. Germline lookup yields CDR1 SGHRS and CDR2 YFSETQ. CDR3 length: 17 residues. A word on this clonotype: Antigen specificity is unknown.

Unique molecular identifiers were added to individual cDNA molecules. Each CDR3 protein is one row after TCRdb ran MiXCR on the 5' RACE reads. The data hold about 110,000 distinct CDR3 sequences, with around 10% observed a single time. The chain uses TRBV5-1 and TRBJ2-2, with D perhaps TRBD1 (6 bases). The sequence came from an adult who was a healthcare worker with PCR-confirmed SARS-CoV-2 infection or an uninfected control (not recorded which). Sample: whole blood. The CDR3 DNA reads as TGCGCCAGCAGCCCAGCCTCCACGACAGGCGGAGCCGGGGAGCTGTTTTTT. Residues: CASSPASTTGGAGELFF.